This T cell receptor (beta chain) was recovered during a study of OX40 agonist ivuxolimab in advanced cancers. J was trimmed by 5 bases and V by 3 bases; bases with no gene match: 13. Germline V lookup: CDR1 SGHDT, CDR2 YYEEEE. This CDR3 is built from 16 residues. The count of this clone is one. Libraries were prepared by immunoSEQ multiplex PCR; TCRdb keeps only in-frame clonotypes and omits some of them. The sample carries tens of thousands of clones, around 94% recorded once. Sequenced material: CD4+ or CD8+ T cells sorted from blood, taken in a trial of the OX40 agonist ivuxolimab. The receptor's source is an adult with an advanced solid tumor such as melanoma, head and neck, liver or kidney cancer. The chain employs TRBV5-6 and TRBJ2-5, with TRBD2 identical over 7 bases. CDR3: CASSSGSSGIDETQYF. The CDR3 region has the DNA TGTGCCAGCAGCTCTGGGTCTAGCGGTATCGATGAGACCCAGTACTTC.